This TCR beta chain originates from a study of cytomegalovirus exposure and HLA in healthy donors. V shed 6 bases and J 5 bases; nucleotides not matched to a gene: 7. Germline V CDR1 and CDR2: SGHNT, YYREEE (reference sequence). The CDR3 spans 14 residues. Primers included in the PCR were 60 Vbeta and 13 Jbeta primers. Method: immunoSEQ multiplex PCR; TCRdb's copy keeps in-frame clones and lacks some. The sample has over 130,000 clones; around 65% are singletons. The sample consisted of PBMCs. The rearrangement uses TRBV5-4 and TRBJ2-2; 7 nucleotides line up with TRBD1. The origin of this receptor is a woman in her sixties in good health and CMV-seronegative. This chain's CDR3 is CASNPTGRTGELFF. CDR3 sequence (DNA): TGTGCCAGCAACCCGACAGGGCGAACCGGGGAGCTGTTTTTT.